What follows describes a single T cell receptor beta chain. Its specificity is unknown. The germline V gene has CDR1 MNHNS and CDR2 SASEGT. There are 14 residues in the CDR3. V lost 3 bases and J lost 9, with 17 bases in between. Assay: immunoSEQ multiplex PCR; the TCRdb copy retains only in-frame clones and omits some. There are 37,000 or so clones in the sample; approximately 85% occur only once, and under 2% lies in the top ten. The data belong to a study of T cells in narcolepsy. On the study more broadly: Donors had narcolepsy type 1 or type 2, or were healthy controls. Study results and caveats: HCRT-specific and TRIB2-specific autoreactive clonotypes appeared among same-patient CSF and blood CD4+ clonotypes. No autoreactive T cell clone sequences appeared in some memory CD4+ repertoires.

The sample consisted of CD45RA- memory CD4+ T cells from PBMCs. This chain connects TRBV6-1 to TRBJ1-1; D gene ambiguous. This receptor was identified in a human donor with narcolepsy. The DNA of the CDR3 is TGTGCCAGCAGTGACGTCGGGCAGGCTTCTAAAGCTTTCTTT. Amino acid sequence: CASSDVGQASKAFF.